The present TCR beta chain was sequenced within a study of shared clonotypes between healthy human individuals. The germline V gene has CDR1 SGHTA and CDR2 FQGTGA. V gave up 4 bases and J gave up 2 bases; unmatched junction bases: 3. The CDR3 runs 14 residues. About this clone: A much larger clone is a single base away; this may be a read error. The same CDR3 arises from other DNA sequences in this sample as well.

Each sample came from a Caucasian adult donor living in Nashville, Tennessee. The repertoire was sequenced with immunoSEQ multiplex PCR; TCRdb's copy has only in-frame clones and lacks some. The table lists about 1 million clones, more than 65% of them singletons. The chain joins TRBV7-3 to TRBJ2-5, with TRBD1 matching over 8 bases. This receptor was obtained from a man aged 18 to 30 in good health. Sequencing was done on a sample of memory CD4+ T cells sorted from blood. Subset meaning: CD45RA-negative fraction. CDR3 DNA sequence: TGTGCCAGCAGCTCCACAGGGGGACAAGAGACCCAGTACTTC. Translation: CASSSTGGQETQYF. The entire variable domain, with the rest obtained from reference TRBV7-3 and TRBJ2-5, is as follows: GAGVSQTPSNKVTEKGKYVELRCDPISGHTALYWYRQSLGQGPEFLIYFQGTGAADDSGLPNDRFFAVRPEGSVSTLKIQRTERGDSAVYLCASSSTGGQETQYFGPGTRLLVL.